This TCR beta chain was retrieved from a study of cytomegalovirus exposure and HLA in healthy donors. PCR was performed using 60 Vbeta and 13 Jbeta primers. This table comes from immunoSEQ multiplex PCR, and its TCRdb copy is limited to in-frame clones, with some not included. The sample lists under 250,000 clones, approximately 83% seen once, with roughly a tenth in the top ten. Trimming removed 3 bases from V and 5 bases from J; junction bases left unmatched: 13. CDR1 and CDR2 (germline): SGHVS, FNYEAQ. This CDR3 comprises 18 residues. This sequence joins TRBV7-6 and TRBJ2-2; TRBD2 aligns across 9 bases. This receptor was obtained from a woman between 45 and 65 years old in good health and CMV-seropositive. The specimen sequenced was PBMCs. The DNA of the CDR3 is TGTGCCAGCAGCTTCCTTACCGGGCGGGGGGGCCGTACCGGGGAGCTGTTTTTT. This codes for CASSFLTGRGGRTGELFF.